These 7 T cell receptor beta chains were all obtained from the same sample, sequenced in a study of PD-L1 blockade in urothelial cancer. Noted time point: pretreatment peripheral blood. TCRdb's copy holds only in-frame clones and misses some; the assay was immunoSEQ multiplex PCR. The sample holds 50,000 or so clones, around 84% seen once. The sample here was PBMCs, taken around atezolizumab (anti-PD-L1) treatment. The receptors here all came from a man in his 70s with urothelial cancer.

The genes are TRBV2 and TRBJ2-2; D may be TRBD1 (5 bases). The germline V and J ends were trimmed by 7 bases and 0 bases, with 9 bases remaining between them. The CDR3 consists of 14 residues. The V gene's germline CDR1 is SNHLY and CDR2 FYNNEI. In nucleotides, the CDR3 is TGTGCCAGCATCAGGGATGCGAACACCGGGGAGCTGTTTTTT. Its protein is CASIRDANTGELFF.

The sample holds a few counts of this clone. V and J are TRBV6-5 and TRBJ1-2; D is perhaps TRBD1 (5 bases). This CDR3 comprises 13 residues. The germline gives CDR1 MNHEY, CDR2 SVGAGI. Trimming took 7 bases from V and 8 from J, leaving 17 bases between them. CDR3 loop: CASNPVGGVGYTF. Written as DNA, the CDR3 is TGTGCCAGCAACCCGGTCGGGGGAGTCGGCTACACCTTC.

This clone was counted many times. This chain links TRBV4-2 with TRBJ2-7; 11 bases align to TRBD2. V lost 0 bases, J lost 2 bases, and 9 bases stayed unmatched. CDR3 size: 18 residues. CDR1 LGHNA and CDR2 YNFKEQ come from the germline V gene. This CDR3 reads CASSQEATSGGLTYEQYF. CDR3 nucleotide sequence: TGTGCCAGCAGCCAAGAGGCCACTAGCGGGGGCCTGACCTACGAGCAGTACTTC.

The V call is TRBV5-4, the J call TRBJ2-1, with 9 bases aligning to TRBD2. This CDR3 has 15 amino acids. CDR1 is SGHNT, CDR2 YYREEE, per germline (reference sequence). Trimming took 2 bases from V and 4 from J; bases not matched to a gene: 4. The CDR3 DNA sequence: TGTGCCAGCAGCTTACCTAGCGGGGAATACAATGAGCAGTTCTTC. This encodes CASSLPSGEYNEQFF.

The sample holds one count of this clone. This chain uses TRBV5-1 with TRBJ2-6; D is unresolved. Trimming removed 0 bases at V and 0 bases at J, with 7 bases between. Germline V gives CDR1 SGHRS, CDR2 YFSETQ. This CDR3 spans 16 amino acids. CDR3 sequence: CASSLAASSGANVLTF. CDR3 nucleotides: TGCGCCAGCAGCTTGGCCGCGTCCTCTGGGGCCAACGTCCTGACTTTC.

The V gene is TRBV30, the J gene TRBJ1-6; the D gene is possibly TRBD1 (5 bases). There are 14 residues in the CDR3. V lost 3 bases, J lost 6 bases, and 12 bases lay in between. The germline CDR1 and CDR2 sequences are GTSNPN and SVGIG (reference sequence). The CDR3 sequence is CAWRADNGNSPLHF. CDR3 coding DNA: TGTGCCTGGAGGGCGGACAACGGTAATTCACCCCTCCACTTT.

The chain recombines TRBV19 with TRBJ2-1; 10 nucleotides agree with TRBD2. The CDR3 contains 15 residues. CDR1 LNHDA and CDR2 SQIVND come from the germline V gene (reference sequence). V dropped 6 bases and J dropped 4; count of bases not matched to a gene: 6. The CDR3 loop reads CASSAGTSAYNEQFF. The CDR3 DNA is TGTGCCAGTAGCGCCGGGACTAGCGCTTACAATGAGCAGTTCTTC. The full variable domain, its missing parts supplied by reference TRBV19 and TRBJ2-1, is DGGITQSPKYLFRKEGQNVTLSCEQNLNHDAMYWYRQDPGQGLRLIYYSQIVNDFQKGDIAEGYSVSREKKESFPLTVTSAQKNPTAFYLCASSAGTSAYNEQFFGPGTRLTVL.